These 23 T cell receptor beta chains originate from one sample sequenced in a study of CD8+ T cells in alopecia areata. Treatment reported: oral pan-JAK inhibitor, 5-10 mg twice daily. Sequencing templates came from extracted RNA that was reverse transcribed into cDNA. Generated by immunoSEQ multiplex PCR, the TCRdb table keeps only in-frame clones and is missing some. The sample holds around 120,000 clones; about three fifths are singletons and the top ten take nearly 30%. Sample: CD8+ T cells sorted from blood, taken at week 4, from a patient treated with tofacitinib. The receptor set was obtained from a human donor with alopecia areata.

The table lists this clone with a few counts. The rearrangement joins TRBV30 to TRBJ1-2; D is uncertain. The germline V and J ends were trimmed by 3 bases and 4 bases, with 9 bases remaining between them. Germline CDR1 and CDR2: GTSNPN and SVGIG (reference sequence). There are 12 residues in the CDR3. DNA for the CDR3: TGTGCCTGGAGAAAGACGATCTATGGCTACACCTTC. Encoded protein: CAWRKTIYGYTF.

The V and J genes are TRBV7-9 and TRBJ1-5; tentatively, D is TRBD1 (5 bases). The CDR3 loop spans 14 amino acids. Trimming removed 3 bases at V and 0 bases at J, with 6 bases between. Germline values: CDR1 SEHNR, CDR2 FQNEAQ (reference sequence). The CDR3 protein is CASSFRDSNQPQHF. CDR3 DNA: TGTGCCAGCAGCTTCAGGGATAGCAATCAGCCCCAGCATTTT.

V gene TRBV7-9 combines with J gene TRBJ2-7; 16 bases line up with TRBD2. The V gene end was trimmed by 3 bases and the J gene end by 0 bases; junction bases not matched to a gene: 2. The length of the CDR3 is 17 residues. Germline values: CDR1 SEHNR, CDR2 FQNEAQ (reference sequence). CDR3 loop: CASSLGLAGGNSYEQYF. The DNA for the CDR3 is TGTGCCAGCAGCTTGGGACTAGCGGGGGGGAACTCCTACGAGCAGTACTTC.

The chain is built from TRBV27 and TRBJ2-7, with D uncertain. V lost 0 bases and J 4 bases, leaving 10 bases between the germline ends. In germline, CDR1 is MNHEY, CDR2 SMNVEV (reference sequence). This CDR3 comprises 14 residues. This CDR3 is CASSLSGRMYEQYF. The CDR3 region has the DNA TGTGCCAGCAGTTTATCCGGGCGTATGTACGAGCAGTACTTC.

This clone was counted only a few times. J is TRBJ2-1 and V is TRBV29-1; D might be TRBD2 (6 bases). V shed 0 bases and J shed 1 base, with 16 bases lying between them. Looked up from germline, CDR1 is SQVTM and CDR2 is ANQGSEA. This CDR3 contains 17 residues. CDR3 DNA sequence: TGCAGCGTTGAAGATGTTGGGGCGGGGCGATCCTACAATGAGCAGTTCTTC. It encodes CSVEDVGAGRSYNEQFF.

This rearrangement joins TRBV27 to TRBJ2-7; D remains unclear. Per the germline V gene, CDR1 is MNHEY and CDR2 is SMNVEV (reference sequence). Trimming removed 5 bases from V and 3 bases from J, with 14 bases in between. The CDR3 spans 14 residues. CDR3 region: CASSLGRVHYEQYF. In DNA form, the CDR3 reads TGTGCCAGCAGTCTCGGACGGGTTCACTACGAGCAGTACTTC.

This clone was counted a few times. The chain recombines TRBV29-1 with TRBJ2-1; 7 bases match TRBD1. The junction had 14 bases not matched to a gene; V was cut back by 3 bases and J by 6 bases. The CDR3 covers 16 residues. Germline loops: CDR1 SQVTM, CDR2 ANQGSEA. The CDR3 DNA reads TGCAGCGTTGAGGTCCTCCAGGGGGTGGTGCTCAATGAGCAGTTCTTC. It specifies CSVEVLQGVVLNEQFF.

CDR3 loop: CASRTRTGAYEQYF. DNA of the CDR3: TGTGCCAGCAGGACCCGGACAGGCGCCTACGAGCAGTACTTC. V gene TRBV7-8 combines with J gene TRBJ2-7; 7 positions match TRBD1. The V gene's germline CDR1 is SGHVS and CDR2 FQNEAQ. There are 14 residues in the CDR3. J gave up 2 bases and V 6 bases, and 7 bases lay outside the gene matches.

In its sample, this clone was seen a few times. The chain carries TRBV7-8 and TRBJ2-1; no firm D call. Per the germline V gene, CDR1 is SGHVS and CDR2 is FQNEAQ. The V and J ends lost 4 bases and 4 bases respectively, with 5 bases between them. This CDR3 is built from 12 residues. In DNA form, the CDR3 reads TGTGCCAGCAGCTCTCAATACAATGAGCAGTTCTTC. It yields the protein CASSSQYNEQFF. The full variable domain, completed using reference TRBV7-8 and TRBJ2-1, is GAGVSQSPRYKVAKRGQDVALRCDPISGHVSLFWYQQALGQGPEFLTYFQNEAQLDKSGLPSDRFFAERPEGSVSTLKIQRTQQEDSAVYLCASSSQYNEQFFGPGTRLTVL.

This clone was found a few times. The CDR3 DNA reads as TGTGCCAGCAGTGAAGCCCTATTGGACAGGCAGTACTTC. It specifies CASSEALLDRQYF. This chain joins TRBV25-1 and TRBJ2-7; possibly TRBD1 for D (6 bases). Germline-derived CDR1 and CDR2 are MGHDK and SYGVNS. Deletions cut 2 bases from V and 9 bases from J, with 14 bases between. CDR3 length: 13 residues.

The V gene is TRBV19, the J gene TRBJ2-7; TRBD1 or TRBD2 may be the D gene (5 bases each). Trimming took off 6 bases at V and 4 bases at J, with 13 bases between the two ends. The CDR3 runs 13 residues. Germline CDR1 is LNHDA and CDR2 is SQIVND (reference sequence). The CDR3 DNA follows: TGTGCCAGTAGCCACGGGGCGGTATACGAGCAGTACTTC. This gives the protein CASSHGAVYEQYF.

The chain couples TRBV7-9 to TRBJ1-6; D not certain. Germline V gene data show CDR1 as SEHNR and CDR2 as FQNEAQ (reference sequence). The V and J ends lost 5 bases and 6 bases respectively, with 14 bases between them. The CDR3 covers 15 residues. CDR3 loop: CASSPEEGSNSPLHF. Here the CDR3 DNA reads TGTGCCAGCAGCCCAGAAGAGGGAAGTAATTCACCCCTCCACTTT.

This sequence joins TRBV10-3 and TRBJ2-5; possibly TRBD1 or TRBD2 for D (6 bases each). V lost 2 bases and J 5 bases, leaving 18 bases between the germline ends. CDR3 length equals 16 residues. CDR1 and CDR2 (germline): ENHRY, SYGVKD. The CDR3 protein is CAISERGETAWETQYF. In nucleotides, the CDR3 is TGTGCCATCAGTGAGAGGGGGGAAACGGCGTGGGAGACCCAGTACTTC.

The chain links TRBV7-2 to TRBJ2-7; D assignment may be TRBD1 or TRBD2 (5 bases each). Trimming took off 2 bases at V and 2 bases at J, with 13 bases between the two ends. From germline, CDR1 is SGHTA and CDR2 FQGNSA. The CDR3 spans 15 residues. This CDR3 reads CASSLTPGRTYEQYF. In nucleotides, the CDR3 is TGTGCCAGCAGCTTAACTCCGGGACGGACCTACGAGCAGTACTTC.

The chain combines TRBV11-2 with TRBJ1-1; D perhaps matches TRBD1 (6 bases). Germline V gives CDR1 SGHAT, CDR2 FQNNGV. The CDR3 has 17 residues. Trimming shortened V by 8 bases and J by 0 bases, and 22 bases separated the two germline ends. CDR3: CASQSGGRSFMNTEAFF. For the CDR3, the DNA is TGTGCCAGCCAGTCGGGGGGGCGTTCCTTCATGAACACTGAAGCTTTCTTT. The whole variable domain, filled in from reference TRBV11-2 and TRBJ1-1, reads EAGVAQSPRYKIIEKRQSVAFWCNPISGHATLYWYQQILGQGPKLLIQFQNNGVVDDSQLPKDRFSAERLKGVDSTLKIQPAKLEDSAVYLCASQSGGRSFMNTEAFFGQGTRLTVV.

This clone was seen just once. The J gene is TRBJ2-7, the V gene TRBV30, with D tentatively TRBD1 (5 bases). CDR3 length equals 14 residues. CDR1 is GTSNPN and CDR2 is SVGIG in the germline V gene (reference sequence). Trimming stripped 2 bases from V and 2 bases from J, with 13 bases between. CDR3 region: CAWSPLAGTYEQYF. CDR3 DNA sequence: TGTGCCTGGAGTCCCCTGGCAGGGACCTACGAGCAGTACTTC.

This clone was seen only once. The CDR3 spells CSVVASLDLQQETQYF. The CDR3 coding sequence is TGCAGCGTTGTAGCCTCCCTAGACCTACAACAAGAGACCCAGTACTTC. The V and J genes are TRBV29-1 and TRBJ2-5; D not certain. The CDR3 runs 16 residues. Germline CDR1 is SQVTM and CDR2 is ANQGSEA. Trimming shortened V by 4 bases and J by 2 bases, and 20 bases separated the two germline ends.

This rearrangement joins TRBV6-6 to TRBJ1-2; D possibly corresponds to TRBD1 (5 bases). V lost 8 bases to trimming and J lost 6 bases, with 10 bases between them. CDR3 length equals 11 residues. Germline-derived CDR1 and CDR2 are MNHNY and SVGAGI (reference sequence). CDR3: CASRTLDGYTF. Written as DNA, the CDR3 is TGTGCCAGCCGGACACTCGATGGCTACACCTTC.

The CDR3: CASQRGATETQYF. The CDR3, as DNA: TGTGCCAGCCAACGGGGGGCTACAGAGACCCAGTACTTC. V and J are TRBV9 and TRBJ2-5; TRBD2 might be the D (7 bases). Germline CDR1 reads SGDLS; CDR2 reads YYNGEE. Trimming removed 7 bases from V and 4 bases from J, with 14 bases in between. CDR3 size: 13 residues. The full variable domain, completed using reference TRBV9 and TRBJ2-5, is DSGVTQTPKHLITATGQRVTLRCSPRSGDLSVYWYQQSLDQGLQFLIQYYNGEERAKGNILERFSAQQFPDLHSELNLSSLELGDSALYFCASQRGATETQYFGPGTRLLVL.

V and J are TRBV29-1 and TRBJ2-1; 9 bases are a match to TRBD1. The CDR3 is 16 residues long. The V and J ends lost 2 bases and 5 bases, in that order; junction bases with no gene match: 10. The V gene's germline CDR1 is SQVTM and CDR2 ANQGSEA. DNA of the CDR3: TGCAGCGTTGAAACCGGGACAGGGAATTCGGACAATGAGCAGTTCTTC. As protein: CSVETGTGNSDNEQFF.

V usage is TRBV27 and J usage is TRBJ2-7; D not resolved. CDR3 size: 11 residues. CDR1 MNHEY and CDR2 SMNVEV come from the germline V gene (reference sequence). Trimming removed 5 bases at V and 1 base at J, with 3 bases between. The chain's CDR3 is CASSPSYEQYF. The CDR3, as DNA: TGTGCCAGCAGTCCTTCCTACGAGCAGTACTTC.

The V gene is TRBV30, the J gene TRBJ2-5, with 7 bases aligning to TRBD1. CDR1 is GTSNPN and CDR2 is SVGIG in the germline V gene (reference sequence). The CDR3 spans 13 residues. Germline trimming cut 1 base from V and 7 bases from J; bases unmatched to any gene: 6. DNA for the CDR3: TGTGCCTGGAGTGAAGGGACAGATGGGACCCAGTACTTC. The encoded protein is CAWSEGTDGTQYF. The full variable domain, in which reference TRBV30 and TRBJ2-5 provide the parts outside the CDR3, is SQTIHQWPATLVQPVGSPLSLECTVEGTSNPNLYWYRQAAGRGLQLLFYSVGIGQISSEVPQNLSASRPQDRQFILSSKKLLLSDSGFYLCAWSEGTDGTQYFGPGTRLLVL.

In its sample, this clone was seen a few times. The chain combines TRBV30 with TRBJ2-1, with D unresolved. The length of the CDR3 is 14 residues. Germline V gene data show CDR1 as GTSNPN and CDR2 as SVGIG (reference sequence). Between the trimmed V and J ends, which lost 5 bases and 2 bases, there was a span of 13 bases. CDR3 nucleotide sequence: TGTGCCTGGGAATGGGCGGCCCCCTACAATGAGCAGTTCTTC. Protein product: CAWEWAAPYNEQFF.